One sample yielded the 3 T cell receptor beta chains listed below, sequenced in a study of response to subunit inactivated influenza vaccine. TCRdb itself ran the RT-PCR reads through MiXCR, one entry per CDR3 protein. The sample consists of hundreds of thousands of distinct CDR3 sequences, approximately 12% of them appearing once. Sequencing was performed on PBMCs from blood, taken on the day of vaccination. Every receptor here comes from a middle-aged man who received an inactivated influenza vaccine.

The rearrangement uses TRBV11-2 and TRBJ1-2; 7 bases agree with TRBD1. Germline CDR1 reads SGHAT; CDR2 reads FQNNGV. Losses at the gene ends were 5 bases for V and 3 bases for J; bases not matched to a gene: 12. This CDR3 has 16 residues. In DNA form, the CDR3 reads TGTGCCAGCAGCGATTGGCGACAGGGCCTACACTATGGCTACACCTTC. Residues: CASSDWRQGLHYGYTF.

In its sample, this clonotype was seen many times. One end of the junction does not line up with germline, which may come from a read error. The chain's CDR3 is CASSLLWDSTGDTKNSINF. In DNA, the CDR3 is TGCGCCAGCAGCTTGTTATGGGACAGCACTGGGGACACGAAAAACTCCATCAATTTT. The V and J genes are TRBV5-1 and TRBJ1-4, with TRBD1 matching over 7 bases. Germline CDR1 reads SGHRS; CDR2 reads YFSETQ. The CDR3 has 19 residues. Combining the CDR3 with reference TRBV5-1 and TRBJ1-4 gives the whole variable domain KAGVTQTPRYLIKTRGQQVTLSCSPISGHRSVSWYQQTPGQGLQFLFEYFSETQRNKGNFPGRFSGRQFSNSRSEMNVSTLELGDSALYLCASSLLWDSTGDTKNSINFGSGTQLSVL.

The chain couples TRBV21-1 to TRBJ1-2; TRBD1 is the table's D call, not checked against the DNA. TRBV21-1 is tagged as a pseudogene. This CDR3 is 16 amino acids long. The CDR3 here is CASSNQTGAHDYGYTF. The CDR3 DNA is TGTGCCAGCAGCAACCAGACAGGGGCTCACGACTATGGCTACACCTTC.